Presented here are 9 T cell receptor beta chains from one specimen sequenced in a study of T-cell memory formation after mild COVID-19. MiXCR, applied by TCRdb to the 5' RACE reads, yields one record per CDR3 protein. The data contain tens of thousands of distinct CDR3 sequences, over 15% of them singletons. Source material: PBMCs or a T cell subset sorted from them (not recorded which). The receptors originated from an adult woman who had mild COVID-19 (a few samples of this study predate the infection). Cell type and time point are not known.

The chain has TRBV4-1 and TRBJ2-7; 9 bases agree with TRBD1. The V gene's germline CDR1 is MGHRA and CDR2 YSYEKL. V trimming: 5 bases; J trimming: 4 bases; junction bases outside the gene matches: 6. This CDR3 region has 14 residues. CDR3 sequence reads: CASSDGTGMYEQYF. CDR3 bases: TGCGCCAGCAGCGACGGGACAGGGATGTACGAGCAGTACTTC.

The V gene is TRBV15, the J gene TRBJ2-5, with 12 bases lining up with TRBD2. Germline trimming cut 0 bases from V and 5 bases from J; bases unmatched to any gene: 4. The germline V gene has CDR1 LNHNV and CDR2 YYDKDF (reference sequence). The CDR3 length is 16 residues. As DNA, the CDR3 is TGTGCCACCAGCAGAGATAGACTAGCGGGAGTTGAGACCCAGTACTTC. Translation: CATSRDRLAGVETQYF.

J is TRBJ2-7 and V is TRBV5-6; D remains unclear. The CDR3 sequence is 15 residues long. V lost 4 bases to trimming and J lost 0 bases, with 14 bases between them. In germline, CDR1 is SGHDT, CDR2 YYEEEE. CDR3 residues: CASSPLVEASYEQYF. The CDR3 region has the DNA TGTGCCAGCAGCCCACTGGTCGAGGCCTCCTACGAGCAGTACTTC.

The chain combines TRBV9 with TRBJ2-1; D possibly uses TRBD1 or TRBD2 (5 bases each). From germline, CDR1 is SGDLS and CDR2 YYNGEE. Trimming cost V 2 bases and J 4 bases, with 28 bases left between them. This CDR3 has 20 amino acids. The CDR3 loop reads CASSVDYGARVIHTYNEQFF. DNA for the CDR3: TGTGCCAGCAGCGTCGACTACGGGGCCCGTGTTATACACACGTACAATGAGCAGTTCTTC.

This clonotype was found a few times. The V and J genes are TRBV7-9 and TRBJ1-2, with D possibly TRBD1 on 5 matching bases. The germline V gene has CDR1 SEHNR and CDR2 FQNEAQ (reference sequence). Trimming removed 0 bases from V and 4 bases from J, with 6 bases in between. The CDR3 runs to 13 residues. The CDR3 nucleotides are TGTGCCAGCAGCTTAGCGGGGGGCTATGGCTACACCTTC. It codes for CASSLAGGYGYTF.

This clonotype was counted only a few times. J is TRBJ2-1 and V is TRBV9; D is tentatively TRBD1 or TRBD2 (6 bases each). The V and J ends lost 3 bases and 0 bases respectively, with 7 bases between them. CDR1 is SGDLS and CDR2 is YYNGEE in the germline V gene. The length of the CDR3 is 14 residues. CDR3 amino acids: CASSEGGSYNEQFF. The CDR3 region has the DNA TGTGCCAGCAGCGAGGGGGGCTCCTACAATGAGCAGTTCTTC.

The table lists this clonotype with a few counts. The genes are TRBV2 and TRBJ2-7; 11 bases line up with TRBD2. Germline assignment: CDR1 SNHLY and CDR2 FYNNEI. After removal of 5 bases from V and 4 bases from J, the junction contained 7 bases not matched to a gene. The CDR3 loop spans 15 amino acids. The CDR3 bases are TGTGCCAGCAGTTCTAGCGGGAGGAACCTTTACGAGCAGTACTTC. This translates into CASSSSGRNLYEQYF.

This sequence joins TRBV3-1 and TRBJ2-5; 8 nucleotides line up with TRBD2. The CDR3 is made up of 15 amino acids. Germline lookup yields CDR1 LGHDT and CDR2 YNNKEL (reference sequence). Trimming cost V 4 bases and J 1 base; bases outside gene matches: 5. CDR3 coding DNA: TGTGCCAGCAGCCCAGCGGGGGCCCTCCAAGAGACCCAGTACTTC. Its protein product is CASSPAGALQETQYF.

This clonotype was seen a few times. J is TRBJ2-3 and V is TRBV5-1; unclear D gene. This CDR3 spans 17 amino acids. The V end was cut by 4 bases, the J end by 1 base, with 19 bases between. Germline V gene data show CDR1 as SGHRS and CDR2 as YFSETQ. Written as DNA, the CDR3 is TGCGCCAGCAGCCCCCTCGGTGGTGGATTGGGCACAGATACGCAGTATTTT. Its protein product is CASSPLGGGLGTDTQYF.